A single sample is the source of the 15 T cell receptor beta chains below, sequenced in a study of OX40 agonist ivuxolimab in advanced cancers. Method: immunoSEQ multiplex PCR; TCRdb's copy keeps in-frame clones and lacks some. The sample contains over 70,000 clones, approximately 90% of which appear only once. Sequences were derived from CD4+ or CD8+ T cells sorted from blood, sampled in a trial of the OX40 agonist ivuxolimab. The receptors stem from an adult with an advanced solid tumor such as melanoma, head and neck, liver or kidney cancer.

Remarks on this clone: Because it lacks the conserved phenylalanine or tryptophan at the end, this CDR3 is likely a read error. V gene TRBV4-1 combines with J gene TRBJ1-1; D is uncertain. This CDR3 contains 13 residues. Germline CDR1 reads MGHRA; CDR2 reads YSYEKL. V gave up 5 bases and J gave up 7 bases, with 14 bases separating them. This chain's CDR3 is CASSKISGREAFL. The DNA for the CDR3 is TGCGCCAGCAGCAAAATTTCCGGGCGTGAAGCTTTCCTT.

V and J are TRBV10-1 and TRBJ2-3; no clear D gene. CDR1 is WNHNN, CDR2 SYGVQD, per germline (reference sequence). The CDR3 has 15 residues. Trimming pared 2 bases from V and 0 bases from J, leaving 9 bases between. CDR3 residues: CASSERQASTDTQYF. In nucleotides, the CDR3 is TGCGCCAGCAGTGAGCGGCAGGCTAGCACAGATACGCAGTATTTT.

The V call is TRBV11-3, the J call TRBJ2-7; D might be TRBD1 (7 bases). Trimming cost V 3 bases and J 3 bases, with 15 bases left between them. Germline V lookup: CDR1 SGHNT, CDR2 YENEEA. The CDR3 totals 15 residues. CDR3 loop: CASSFAGGSGYEQYF. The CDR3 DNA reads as TGTGCCAGCAGCTTCGCAGGGGGGTCGGGCTACGAGCAGTACTTC.

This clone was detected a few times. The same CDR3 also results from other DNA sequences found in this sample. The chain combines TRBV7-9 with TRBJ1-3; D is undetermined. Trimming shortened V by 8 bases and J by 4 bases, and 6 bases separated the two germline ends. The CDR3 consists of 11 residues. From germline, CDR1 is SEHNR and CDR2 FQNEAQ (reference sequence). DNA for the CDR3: TGTGCCAGCGGCGGGGGAAACACCATATATTTT. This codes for CASGGGNTIYF. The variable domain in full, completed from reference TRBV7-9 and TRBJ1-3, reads DTGVSQNPRHKITKRGQNVTFRCDPISEHNRLYWYRQTLGQGPEFLTYFQNEAQLEKSRLLSDRFSAERPKGSFSTLEIQRTEQGDSAMYLCASGGGNTIYFGEGSWLTVV.

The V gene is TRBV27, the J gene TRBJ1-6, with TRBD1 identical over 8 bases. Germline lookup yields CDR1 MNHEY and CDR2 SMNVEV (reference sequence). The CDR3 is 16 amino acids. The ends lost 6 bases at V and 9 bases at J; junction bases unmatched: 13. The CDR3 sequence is CASREDRVFSSSPLHF. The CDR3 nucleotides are TGTGCCAGCAGAGAGGACAGGGTTTTTAGTAGTTCACCCCTCCACTTT.

The CDR3 reads CASSYSTGANYGYTF. The CDR3 DNA reads TGTGCCAGCAGTTACTCGACCGGAGCTAACTATGGCTACACCTTC. The chain carries TRBV6-5 and TRBJ1-2; D uncertain. The CDR3 loop spans 15 amino acids. CDR1 is MNHEY and CDR2 is SVGAGI in the germline V gene. The V gene lost 0 bases and the J gene lost 0 bases, with 8 bases spanning the gap.

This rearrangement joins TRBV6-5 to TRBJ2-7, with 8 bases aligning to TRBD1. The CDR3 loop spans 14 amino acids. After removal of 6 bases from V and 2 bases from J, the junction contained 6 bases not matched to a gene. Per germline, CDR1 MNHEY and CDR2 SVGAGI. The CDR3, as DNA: TGTGCCAGCAGCGTCGGGACAGGACCCTACGAGCAGTACTTC. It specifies CASSVGTGPYEQYF.

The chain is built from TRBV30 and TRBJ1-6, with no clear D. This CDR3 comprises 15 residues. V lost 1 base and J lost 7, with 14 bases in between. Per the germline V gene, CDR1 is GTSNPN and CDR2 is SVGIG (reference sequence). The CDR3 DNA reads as TGTGCCTGGAGTGAGCGGACCCGAGGGAATTCACCCCTCCACTTT. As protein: CAWSERTRGNSPLHF.

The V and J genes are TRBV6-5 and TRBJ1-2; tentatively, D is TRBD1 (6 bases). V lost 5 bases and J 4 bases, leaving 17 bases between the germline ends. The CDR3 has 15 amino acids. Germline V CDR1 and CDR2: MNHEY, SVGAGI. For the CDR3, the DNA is TGTGCCAGCAGTGGGAGGGGGGGGCGCATCTATGGCTACACCTTC. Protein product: CASSGRGGRIYGYTF.

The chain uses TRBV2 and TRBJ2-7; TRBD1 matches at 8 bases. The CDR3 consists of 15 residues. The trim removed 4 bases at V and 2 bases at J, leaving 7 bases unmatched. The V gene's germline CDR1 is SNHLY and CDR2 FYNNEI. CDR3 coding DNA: TGTGCCAGCAGTGGGACGGACAGGGTCCCCTACGAGCAGTACTTC. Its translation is CASSGTDRVPYEQYF.

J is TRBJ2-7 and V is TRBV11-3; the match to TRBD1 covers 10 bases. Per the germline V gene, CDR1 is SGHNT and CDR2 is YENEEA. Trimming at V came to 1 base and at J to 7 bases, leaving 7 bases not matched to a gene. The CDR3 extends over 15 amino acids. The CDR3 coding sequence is TGTGCCAGCAGCTTAGCCGGGACAGGGGTTAGTGAGCAGTACTTC. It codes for CASSLAGTGVSEQYF.

This chain's CDR3 is CASDRGESGNTIYF. In DNA form, the CDR3 reads TGTGCCAGCGATAGAGGGGAGTCTGGAAACACCATATATTTT. The J gene is TRBJ1-3, the V gene TRBV19, with a weak D call TRBD1 (5 bases). Germline loops: CDR1 LNHDA, CDR2 SQIVND (reference sequence). V lost 9 bases and J 1 base, leaving 13 bases between the germline ends. The CDR3 runs 14 residues.

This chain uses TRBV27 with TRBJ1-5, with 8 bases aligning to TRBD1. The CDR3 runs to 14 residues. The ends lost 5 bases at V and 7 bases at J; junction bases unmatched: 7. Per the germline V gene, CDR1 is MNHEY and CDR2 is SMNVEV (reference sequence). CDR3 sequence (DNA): TGTGCCAGCAGTCGTCAGGGGGCAGGCCAGCCCCAGCATTTT. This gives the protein CASSRQGAGQPQHF.

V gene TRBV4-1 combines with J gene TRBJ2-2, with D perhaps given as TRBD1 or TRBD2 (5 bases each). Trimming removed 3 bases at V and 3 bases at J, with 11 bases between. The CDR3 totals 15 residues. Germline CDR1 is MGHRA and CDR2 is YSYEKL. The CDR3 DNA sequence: TGCGCCAGCAGCCAGGGGCAGGGAGACACCGGGGAGCTGTTTTTT. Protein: CASSQGQGDTGELFF.

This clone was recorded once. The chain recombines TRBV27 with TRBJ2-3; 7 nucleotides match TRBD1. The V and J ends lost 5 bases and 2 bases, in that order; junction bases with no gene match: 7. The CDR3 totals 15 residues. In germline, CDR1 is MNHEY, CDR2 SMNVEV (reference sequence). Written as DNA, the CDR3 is TGTGCCAGCAGTGTCAACAGGGGAACCACAGATACGCAGTATTTT. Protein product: CASSVNRGTTDTQYF.